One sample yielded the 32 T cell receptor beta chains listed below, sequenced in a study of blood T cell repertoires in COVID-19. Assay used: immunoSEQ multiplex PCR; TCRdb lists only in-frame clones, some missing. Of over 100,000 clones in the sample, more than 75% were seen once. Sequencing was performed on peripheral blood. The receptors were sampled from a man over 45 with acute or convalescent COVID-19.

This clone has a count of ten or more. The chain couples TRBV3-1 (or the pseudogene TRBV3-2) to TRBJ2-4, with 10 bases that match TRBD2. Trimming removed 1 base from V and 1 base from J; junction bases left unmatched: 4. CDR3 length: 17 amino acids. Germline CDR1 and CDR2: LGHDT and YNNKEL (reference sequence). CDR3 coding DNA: TGTGCCAGCAGCCAAGCTAGCGGGAGTGGGGCCAAAAACATTCAGTACTTC. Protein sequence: CASSQASGSGAKNIQYF.

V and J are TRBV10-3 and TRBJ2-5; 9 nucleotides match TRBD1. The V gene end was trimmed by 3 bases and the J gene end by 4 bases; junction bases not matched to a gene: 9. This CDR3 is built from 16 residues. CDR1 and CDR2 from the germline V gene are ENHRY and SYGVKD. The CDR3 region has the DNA TGTGCCATCAGTGAAAACCGGGACAGGGTGGGAGAGACCCAGTACTTC. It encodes CAISENRDRVGETQYF.

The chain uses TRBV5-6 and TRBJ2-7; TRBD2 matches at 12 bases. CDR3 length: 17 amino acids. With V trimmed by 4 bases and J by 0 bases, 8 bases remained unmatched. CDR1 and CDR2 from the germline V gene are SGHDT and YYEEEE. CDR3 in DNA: TGTGCCAGCAGCGGTCCGGGACTAGCGGGTAACTCCTACGAGCAGTACTTC. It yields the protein CASSGPGLAGNSYEQYF.

CDR3 loop: CASTPGGTYGYTF. In DNA form, the CDR3 reads TGTGCCAGCACCCCTGGGGGGACCTATGGCTACACCTTC. The J gene is TRBJ1-2, the V gene TRBV28, with D perhaps TRBD1 (5 bases). Trimming took 7 bases from V and 4 from J, leaving 13 bases between them. This CDR3 has 13 amino acids. Germline CDR1 is MDHEN and CDR2 is SYDVKM.

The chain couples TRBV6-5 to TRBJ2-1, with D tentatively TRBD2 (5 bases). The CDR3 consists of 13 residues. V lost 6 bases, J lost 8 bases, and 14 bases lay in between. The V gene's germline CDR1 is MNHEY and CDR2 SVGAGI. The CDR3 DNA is TGTGCCAGCAGGAACGGACTCCTCGATGAGCAGTTCTTC. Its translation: CASRNGLLDEQFF.

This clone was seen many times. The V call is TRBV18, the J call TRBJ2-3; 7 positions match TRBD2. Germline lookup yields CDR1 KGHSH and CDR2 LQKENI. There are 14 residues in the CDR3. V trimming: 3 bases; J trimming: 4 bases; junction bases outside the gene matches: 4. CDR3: CASSPDGGADTQYF. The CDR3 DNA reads TGTGCCAGCTCACCCGATGGGGGGGCAGATACGCAGTATTTT.

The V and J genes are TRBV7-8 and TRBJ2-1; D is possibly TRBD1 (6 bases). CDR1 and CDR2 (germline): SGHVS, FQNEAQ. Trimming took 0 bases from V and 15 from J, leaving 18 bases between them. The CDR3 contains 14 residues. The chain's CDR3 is CASSLAYRESSRFF. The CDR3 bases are TGTGCCAGCAGCTTAGCTTACAGGGAAAGCTCACGGTTCTTC.

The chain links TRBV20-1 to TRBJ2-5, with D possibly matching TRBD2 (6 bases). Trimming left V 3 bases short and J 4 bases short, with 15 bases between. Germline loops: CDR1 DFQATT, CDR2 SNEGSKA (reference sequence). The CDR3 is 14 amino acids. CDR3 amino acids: CSASEGLSSETQYF. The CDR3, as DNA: TGCAGTGCTAGTGAGGGACTCTCCTCAGAGACCCAGTACTTC.

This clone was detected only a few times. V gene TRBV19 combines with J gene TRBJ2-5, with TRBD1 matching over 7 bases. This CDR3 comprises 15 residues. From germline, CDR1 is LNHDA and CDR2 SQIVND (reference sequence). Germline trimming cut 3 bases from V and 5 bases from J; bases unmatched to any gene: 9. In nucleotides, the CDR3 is TGTGCCAGTAGTATGTCAGGGGGTATGTGGGAGACCCAGTACTTC. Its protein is CASSMSGGMWETQYF.

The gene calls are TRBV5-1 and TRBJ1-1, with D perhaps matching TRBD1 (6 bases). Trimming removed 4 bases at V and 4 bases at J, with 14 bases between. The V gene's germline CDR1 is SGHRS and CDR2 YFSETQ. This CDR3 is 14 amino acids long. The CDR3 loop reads CASSRRTDPTEAFF. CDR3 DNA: TGCGCCAGCAGCAGGAGGACAGATCCCACTGAAGCTTTCTTT.

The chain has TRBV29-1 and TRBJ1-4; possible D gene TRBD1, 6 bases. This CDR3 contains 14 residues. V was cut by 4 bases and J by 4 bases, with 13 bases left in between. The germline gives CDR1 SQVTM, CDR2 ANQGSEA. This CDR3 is CSVGGQGFNEKLFF. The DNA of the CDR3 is TGCAGCGTTGGGGGGCAGGGCTTTAATGAAAAACTGTTTTTT.

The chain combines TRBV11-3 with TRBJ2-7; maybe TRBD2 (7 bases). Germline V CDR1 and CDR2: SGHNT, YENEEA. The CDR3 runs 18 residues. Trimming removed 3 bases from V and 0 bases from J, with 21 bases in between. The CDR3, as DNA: TGTGCCAGCAGCTTTAGTTTCCGGGGGGCAGGGAGCTCCTACGAGCAGTACTTC. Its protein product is CASSFSFRGAGSSYEQYF.

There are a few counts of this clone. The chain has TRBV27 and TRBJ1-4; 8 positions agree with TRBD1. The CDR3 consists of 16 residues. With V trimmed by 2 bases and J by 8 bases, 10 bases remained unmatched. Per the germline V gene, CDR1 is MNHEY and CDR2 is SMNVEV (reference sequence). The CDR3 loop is CASSLPGTGKDEKLFF. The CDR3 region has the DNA TGTGCCAGCAGTTTACCCGGGACAGGAAAGGACGAAAAACTGTTTTTT.

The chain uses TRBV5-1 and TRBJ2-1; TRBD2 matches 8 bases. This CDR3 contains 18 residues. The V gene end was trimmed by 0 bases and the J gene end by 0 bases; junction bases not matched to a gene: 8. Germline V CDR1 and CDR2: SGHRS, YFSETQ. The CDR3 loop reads CASSLGLSGKPSYNEQFF. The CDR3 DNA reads TGCGCCAGCAGCTTGGGTCTTAGCGGGAAGCCCTCCTACAATGAGCAGTTCTTC.

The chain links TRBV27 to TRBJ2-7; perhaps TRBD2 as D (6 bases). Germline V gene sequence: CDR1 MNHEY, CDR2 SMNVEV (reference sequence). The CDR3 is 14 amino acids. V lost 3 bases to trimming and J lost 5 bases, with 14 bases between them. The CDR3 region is CASSFGGRNHEQYF. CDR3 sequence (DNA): TGTGCCAGCAGTTTCGGAGGGAGAAACCACGAGCAGTACTTC.

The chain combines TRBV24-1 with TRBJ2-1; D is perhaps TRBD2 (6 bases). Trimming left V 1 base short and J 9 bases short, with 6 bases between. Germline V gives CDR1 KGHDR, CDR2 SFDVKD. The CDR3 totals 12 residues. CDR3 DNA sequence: TGTGCCACCAGTGATTTCGGGAGTGAGCAGTTCTTC. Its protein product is CATSDFGSEQFF.

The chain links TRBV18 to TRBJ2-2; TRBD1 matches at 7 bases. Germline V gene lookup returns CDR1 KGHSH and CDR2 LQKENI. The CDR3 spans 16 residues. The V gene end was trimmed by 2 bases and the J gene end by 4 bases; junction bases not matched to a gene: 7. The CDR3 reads CASSPTRQGSTGELFF. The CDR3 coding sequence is TGTGCCAGCTCACCAACCAGACAGGGATCCACCGGGGAGCTGTTTTTT. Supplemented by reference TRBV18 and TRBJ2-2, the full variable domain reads NAGVMQNPRHLVRRRGQEARLRCSPMKGHSHVYWYRQLPEEGLKFMVYLQKENIIDESGMPKERFSAEFPKEGPSILRIQQVVRGDSAAYFCASSPTRQGSTGELFFGEGSRLTVL.

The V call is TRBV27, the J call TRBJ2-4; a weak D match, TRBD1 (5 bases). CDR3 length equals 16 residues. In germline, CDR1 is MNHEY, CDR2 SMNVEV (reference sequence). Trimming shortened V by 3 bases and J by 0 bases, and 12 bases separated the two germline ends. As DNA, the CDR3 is TGTGCCAGCAGTTTCATGACAGACCTAGCCAAAAACATTCAGTACTTC. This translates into CASSFMTDLAKNIQYF.

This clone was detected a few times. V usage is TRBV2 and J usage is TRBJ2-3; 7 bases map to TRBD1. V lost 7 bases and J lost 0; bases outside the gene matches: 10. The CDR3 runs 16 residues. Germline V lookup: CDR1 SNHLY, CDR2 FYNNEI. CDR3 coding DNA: TGTGCCAGCACGTTGGGACAGAAGTCTAGCACAGATACGCAGTATTTT. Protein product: CASTLGQKSSTDTQYF.

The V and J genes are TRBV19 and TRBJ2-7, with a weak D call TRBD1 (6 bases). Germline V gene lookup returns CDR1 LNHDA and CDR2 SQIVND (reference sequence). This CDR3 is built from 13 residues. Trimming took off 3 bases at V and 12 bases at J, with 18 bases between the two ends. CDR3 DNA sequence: TGTGCCAGTAGTATCCCAGGACAGTCCCGCGCGTACTTC. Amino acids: CASSIPGQSRAYF.

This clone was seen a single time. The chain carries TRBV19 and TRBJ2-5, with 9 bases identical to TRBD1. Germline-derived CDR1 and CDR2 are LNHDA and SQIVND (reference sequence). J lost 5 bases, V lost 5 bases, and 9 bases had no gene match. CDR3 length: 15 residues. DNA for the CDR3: TGTGCCAGTAGTTACGGACAGGGGCGTAGGGAGACCCAGTACTTC. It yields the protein CASSYGQGRRETQYF.

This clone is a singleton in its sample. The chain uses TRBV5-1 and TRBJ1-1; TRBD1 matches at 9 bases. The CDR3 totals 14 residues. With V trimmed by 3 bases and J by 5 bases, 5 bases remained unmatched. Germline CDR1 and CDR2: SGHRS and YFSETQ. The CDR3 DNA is TGCGCCAGCAGCTCGGGACAGGGAAGGACTGAAGCTTTCTTT. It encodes CASSSGQGRTEAFF.

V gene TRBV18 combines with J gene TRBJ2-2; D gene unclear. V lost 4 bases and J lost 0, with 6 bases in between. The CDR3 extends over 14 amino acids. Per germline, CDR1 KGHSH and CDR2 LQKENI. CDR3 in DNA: TGTGCCAGCTCACGCGAGGCGAACACCGGGGAGCTGTTTTTT. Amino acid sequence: CASSREANTGELFF.

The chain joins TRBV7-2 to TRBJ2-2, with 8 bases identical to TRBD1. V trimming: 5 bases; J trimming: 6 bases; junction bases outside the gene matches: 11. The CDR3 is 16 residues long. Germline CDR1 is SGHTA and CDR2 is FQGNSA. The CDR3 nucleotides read TGTGCCAGCAGCCTCCGAAGACAGGGGACCCCCGGGGAGCTGTTTTTT. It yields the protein CASSLRRQGTPGELFF.

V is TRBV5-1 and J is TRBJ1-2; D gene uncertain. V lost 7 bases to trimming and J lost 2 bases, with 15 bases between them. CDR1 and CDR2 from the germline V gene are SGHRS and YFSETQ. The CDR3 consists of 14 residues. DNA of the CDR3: TGCGCCAGCGCCCCTCGGCGGGGAAACTATGGCTACACCTTC. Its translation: CASAPRRGNYGYTF.

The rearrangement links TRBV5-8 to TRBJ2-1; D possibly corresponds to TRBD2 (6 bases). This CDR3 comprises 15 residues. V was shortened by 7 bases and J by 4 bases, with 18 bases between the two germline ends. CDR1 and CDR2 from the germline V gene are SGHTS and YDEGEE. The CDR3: CASFGGRAPYNEQFF. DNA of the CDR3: TGTGCCAGCTTTGGGGGGAGAGCCCCTTACAATGAGCAGTTCTTC.

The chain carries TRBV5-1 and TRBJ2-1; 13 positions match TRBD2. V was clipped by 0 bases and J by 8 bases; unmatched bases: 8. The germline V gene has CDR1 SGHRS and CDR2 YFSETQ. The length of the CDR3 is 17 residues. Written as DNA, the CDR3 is TGCGCCAGCAGCTTGGTTCGGACTAGCGGGAGTAGCCATGAGCAGTTCTTC. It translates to CASSLVRTSGSSHEQFF.

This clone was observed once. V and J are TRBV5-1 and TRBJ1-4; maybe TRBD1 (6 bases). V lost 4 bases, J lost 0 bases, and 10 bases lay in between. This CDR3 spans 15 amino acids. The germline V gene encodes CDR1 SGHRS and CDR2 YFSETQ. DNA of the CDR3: TGCGCCAGCAGCGAGGGGACACCAACTAATGAAAAACTGTTTTTT. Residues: CASSEGTPTNEKLFF.

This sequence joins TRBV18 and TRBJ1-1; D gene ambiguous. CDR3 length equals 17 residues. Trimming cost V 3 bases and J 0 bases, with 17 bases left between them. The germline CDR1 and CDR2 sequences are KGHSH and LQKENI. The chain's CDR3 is CASSPSTNTLLNTEAFF. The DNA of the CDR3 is TGTGCCAGCTCACCCTCGACAAACACCCTTTTGAACACTGAAGCTTTCTTT.

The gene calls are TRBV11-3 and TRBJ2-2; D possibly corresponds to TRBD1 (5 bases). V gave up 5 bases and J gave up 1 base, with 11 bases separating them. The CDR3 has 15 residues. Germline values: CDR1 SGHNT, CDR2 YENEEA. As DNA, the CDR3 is TGTGCCAGCAGCCCATCAGGACAGAACACCGGGGAGCTGTTTTTT. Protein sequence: CASSPSGQNTGELFF.

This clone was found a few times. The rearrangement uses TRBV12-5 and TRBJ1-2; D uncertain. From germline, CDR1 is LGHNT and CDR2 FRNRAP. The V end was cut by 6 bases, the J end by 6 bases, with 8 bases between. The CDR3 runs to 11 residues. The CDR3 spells CASGEWDGYTF. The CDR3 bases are TGTGCTAGTGGGGAGTGGGATGGCTACACCTTC.

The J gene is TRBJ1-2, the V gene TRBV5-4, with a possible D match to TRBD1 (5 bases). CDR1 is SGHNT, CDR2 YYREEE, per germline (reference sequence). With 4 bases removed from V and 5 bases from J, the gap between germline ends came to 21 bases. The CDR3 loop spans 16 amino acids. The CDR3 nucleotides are TGTGCCAGCAGCCCCCATCCCGGCCAGGGCTCTTATGGCTACACCTTC. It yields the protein CASSPHPGQGSYGYTF. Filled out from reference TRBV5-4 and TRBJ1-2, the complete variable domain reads ETGVTQSPTHLIKTRGQQVTLRCSSQSGHNTVSWYQQALGQGPQFIFQYYREEENGRGNFPPRFSGLQFPNYSSELNVNALELDDSALYLCASSPHPGQGSYGYTFGSGTRLTVV.